Shown below are 26 T cell receptor beta chains from a single sample sequenced in a study of T cell repertoires in cytomegalovirus infection. MiXCR, run by TCRdb on the reads, gives a single entry per CDR3 protein. The table shows 830,000 or so distinct CDR3 sequences, with approximately 29% occurring only once. Their specific antigens are unknown. The sample here was cultured CD8+ T cells from PBMCs, taken from culture after CMV antigen stimulation. The receptors shown here come from a human donor in good health (CMV status not recorded). Some clones in this sample may be carry-over from other donors' samples.

This clonotype was counted many times. The gene calls are TRBV6-2 or TRBV6-3 and TRBJ2-1, with 9 bases fitting TRBD2. Trimming removed 8 bases from V and 6 bases from J; junction bases left unmatched: 5. This CDR3 is 13 amino acids long. Looked up from germline, CDR1 is MNHEY and CDR2 is SVGEGT. This chain's CDR3 is CASLAGSGNEQFF. The DNA for the CDR3 is TGTGCCAGCCTAGCGGGGTCGGGCAATGAGCAGTTCTTC.

The DNA of the CDR3 is TGCGCCAGCAGCCCAGGCGCGGGGAGGGTTTCCTCCGTTAATGAAAAACTGTTTTTT. Protein sequence: CASSPGAGRVSSVNEKLFF. The rearrangement links TRBV4-3 to TRBJ1-4, with D hard to call. CDR3 length equals 19 residues. CDR1 is LGHNA, CDR2 YSLEER, per germline. V shed 4 bases and J shed 4 bases, with 25 bases lying between them.

The chain has TRBV20-1 and TRBJ1-6; 9 bases fit TRBD1. The germline V gene encodes CDR1 DFQATT and CDR2 SNEGSKA (reference sequence). V lost 0 bases and J lost 7; bases outside the gene matches: 4. The CDR3 consists of 15 residues. The CDR3 nucleotides are TGCAGTGCTAGAGATGAAGGACAGGGGAATTCACCCCTCCACTTT. Its translation is CSARDEGQGNSPLHF.

The chain employs TRBV12-3 or TRBV12-4 and TRBJ2-3; the match to TRBD2 covers 11 bases. The CDR3 has 14 residues. V lost 6 bases to trimming and J lost 5 bases; unmatched junction nucleotides: 4. CDR3 sequence (DNA): TGTGCCAGCAGCATAGCGGGGGGGAAAGATACGCAGTATTTT. Encoded protein: CASSIAGGKDTQYF.

About this clonotype itself: A read error may be the cause here, since a much bigger clone is one base away. The genes are TRBV11-1 and TRBJ2-1; D is uncertain. Germline assignment: CDR1 SGHAT and CDR2 FQDESV (reference sequence). V was pared by 2 bases and J by 9 bases, with 11 bases between. There are 13 residues in the CDR3. The DNA for the CDR3 is TGTGCCAGCAGCTTATTAGGGCACAGTGAGCAGTTCTTC. It encodes CASSLLGHSEQFF.

The chain has TRBV24-1 and TRBJ2-1; D is possibly TRBD1 or TRBD2 (5 bases each). The CDR3 runs to 16 residues. V lost 3 bases and J 2 bases, leaving 13 bases between the germline ends. Germline CDR1 and CDR2: KGHDR and SFDVKD. The CDR3 nucleotides are TGTGCCACCAGTGATCCTAGGGACGGTGCCTACAATGAGCAGTTCTTC. It specifies CATSDPRDGAYNEQFF.

This chain links TRBV4-3 with TRBJ2-2; no definite D call. The CDR3 is 14 residues long. CDR1 is LGHNA, CDR2 YSLEER, per germline. The V gene lost 0 bases and the J gene lost 6 bases, with 8 bases spanning the gap. The CDR3 DNA is TGCGCCAGCAGCCAAGAACCGACTCCCGGGGAGCTGTTTTTT. This translates into CASSQEPTPGELFF.

This chain uses TRBV27 with TRBJ1-1; D is perhaps TRBD1 (6 bases). V was clipped by 1 base and J by 6 bases, with 18 bases between them. The CDR3 runs 16 residues. The germline gives CDR1 MNHEY, CDR2 SMNVEV (reference sequence). As DNA, the CDR3 is TGTGCCAGCAGTTTATTGAAGGGGGGGGGAATCCCTGAAGCTTTCTTT. Translated, it gives CASSLLKGGGIPEAFF.

In DNA form, the CDR3 reads TGTGCCAGCAGCCCGTCGACCACTGGCTATGGCTACACCTTC. Translating gives CASSPSTTGYGYTF. The chain links TRBV14 to TRBJ1-2; no clear D gene. V lost 4 bases and J lost 4, with 13 bases in between. The CDR3 has 14 amino acids. The germline V gene encodes CDR1 SGHDN and CDR2 FVKESK. The whole variable domain, filled in from reference TRBV14 and TRBJ1-2, reads EAGVTQFPSHSVIEKGQTVTLRCDPISGHDNLYWYRRVMGKEIKFLLHFVKESKQDESGMPNNRFLAERTGGTYSTLKVQPAELEDSGVYFCASSPSTTGYGYTFGSGTRLTVV.

This clonotype occurred many times. This chain joins TRBV7-8 and TRBJ1-5; D may be TRBD1 (5 bases). The CDR3 extends over 16 amino acids. Looked up from germline, CDR1 is SGHVS and CDR2 is FQNEAQ. The V end lost 2 bases, the J end lost 6 bases, and 17 bases lay between the germline ends. DNA for the CDR3: TGTGCCAGCAGCTTAACCCATGATCGGACATTTCAGCCCCAGCATTTT. Translated, it gives CASSLTHDRTFQPQHF.

CDR3 nucleotide sequence: TGTGCCAGCAGCTACCCGAGGGCGGCCGTTGAAAAACTGTTTTTT. Translating it yields CASSYPRAAVEKLFF. The J gene is TRBJ1-4, the V gene TRBV6-5; D is ambiguous. Germline V gives CDR1 MNHEY, CDR2 SVGAGI. Trimming took off 6 bases at V and 7 bases at J, with 18 bases between the two ends. This CDR3 has 15 amino acids.

The rearrangement links TRBV4-1 to TRBJ2-1, with TRBD1 matching 8 bases. The CDR3 is made up of 17 amino acids. J was trimmed by 4 bases and V by 1 base; bases with no gene match: 9. The germline V gene encodes CDR1 MGHRA and CDR2 YSYEKL. CDR3 protein: CASSQVLGQGLYNEQFF. The CDR3 DNA reads as TGCGCCAGCAGCCAAGTGCTCGGACAGGGACTTTACAATGAGCAGTTCTTC.

In its sample, this clonotype was seen once. The J gene is TRBJ2-3, the V gene TRBV2; TRBD2 is a possible D gene (5 bases). The CDR3 spans 11 residues. Germline-derived CDR1 and CDR2 are SNHLY and FYNNEI. Trimming stripped 11 bases from V and 5 bases from J, with 11 bases between. The CDR3 bases are TGTGCCGTATTGAGCGGAGATACGCAGTATTTT. Translated, it gives CAVLSGDTQYF.

This clonotype has a handful of counts. The V and J genes are TRBV7-2 and TRBJ2-2, with TRBD2 identical over 8 bases. With 8 bases clipped from V and 4 bases from J, the junction kept 9 bases outside the gene matches. CDR1 and CDR2 (germline): SGHTA, FQGNSA. This CDR3 spans 15 amino acids. CDR3 bases: TGTGCCAGCCCCGGAGCGGGGGTAATCACCGGGGAGCTGTTTTTT. It yields the protein CASPGAGVITGELFF.

The chain links TRBV7-9 to TRBJ2-2; no firm D call. With 5 bases removed from V and 0 bases from J, the gap between germline ends came to 13 bases. Germline CDR1 SEHNR, CDR2 FQNEAQ (reference sequence). The CDR3 runs 16 residues. The CDR3 loop reads CASSPTDFSNTGELFF. DNA of the CDR3: TGTGCCAGCAGCCCCACCGACTTTTCGAACACCGGGGAGCTGTTTTTT.

The chain is built from TRBV4-3 and TRBJ2-1; TRBD2 aligns across 12 bases. Germline V gene lookup returns CDR1 LGHNA and CDR2 YSLEER. Trimming cost V 3 bases and J 8 bases; bases outside gene matches: 8. The CDR3 loop spans 16 amino acids. The CDR3 region is CASSQGLAGGPDEQFF. In nucleotides, the CDR3 is TGCGCCAGCAGCCAGGGCCTAGCGGGGGGGCCCGATGAGCAGTTCTTC.

This rearrangement joins TRBV6-5 to TRBJ2-7; D is perhaps TRBD2 (5 bases). Per the germline V gene, CDR1 is MNHEY and CDR2 is SVGAGI. This CDR3 is built from 14 residues. V was clipped by 0 bases and J by 6 bases, with 12 bases between them. The CDR3 spells CASSYSGGASEQYV. The CDR3 region has the DNA TGTGCCAGCAGTTACTCAGGAGGAGCTTCCGAGCAGTACGTC.

The chain is built from TRBV4-1 and TRBJ2-1, with 9 nucleotides matching TRBD2. Germline loops: CDR1 MGHRA, CDR2 YSYEKL. The CDR3 covers 12 residues. V lost 5 bases, J lost 12 bases, and 5 bases stayed unmatched. The CDR3 reads CASSAGGPGQFF. The CDR3 bases are TGCGCCAGCAGCGCGGGGGGGCCGGGGCAGTTCTTC.

V and J are TRBV27 and TRBJ2-6; D remains ambiguous. The CDR3 is 15 amino acids. Between the trimmed V and J ends, which lost 5 bases and 1 base, there was a span of 9 bases. The germline CDR1 and CDR2 sequences are MNHEY and SMNVEV (reference sequence). This CDR3 is CASSPSNSGANVLTF. In nucleotides, the CDR3 is TGTGCCAGCAGTCCGTCTAATTCTGGGGCCAACGTCCTGACTTTC.

The DNA of the CDR3 is TGTGCCAGCAGCTTGGCCGCAACCAATGAGCAGTTCTTC. Translation gives CASSLAATNEQFF. The rearrangement uses TRBV5-6 and TRBJ2-1; D gene uncertain. V was trimmed by 0 bases and J by 6 bases, leaving 7 bases between them. Per germline, CDR1 SGHDT and CDR2 YYEEEE. CDR3 length: 13 amino acids.

The chain recombines TRBV7-9 with TRBJ2-7; weak D call: TRBD2 (6 bases). Per the germline V gene, CDR1 is SEHNR and CDR2 is FQNEAQ (reference sequence). The ends were cut back, 3 bases at V and 0 bases at J, with 15 bases in the middle. The CDR3 loop spans 16 amino acids. The CDR3 region is CASSFRRDGSSYEQYF. In DNA form, the CDR3 reads TGTGCCAGCAGCTTCCGCCGGGACGGGAGCTCCTACGAGCAGTACTTC.

This chain connects TRBV7-9 to TRBJ2-5; 7 nucleotides match TRBD1. This CDR3 has 15 amino acids. V lost 10 bases, J lost 5 bases, and 16 bases stayed unmatched. CDR1 is SEHNR and CDR2 is FQNEAQ in the germline V gene (reference sequence). The CDR3 loop is CATSGQERNLETQYF. The DNA of the CDR3 is TGTGCCACATCAGGACAGGAACGGAACTTGGAGACCCAGTACTTC.

At least ten counts were recorded for this clonotype. The rearrangement links TRBV7-2 to TRBJ2-2; the D gene is possibly TRBD2 (6 bases). CDR3 length equals 16 residues. Germline CDR1 is SGHTA and CDR2 is FQGNSA. V gave up 1 base and J gave up 5 bases, with 14 bases separating them. Here the CDR3 reads CASSLEGTPDTGELFF. The CDR3 nucleotides read TGTGCCAGCAGCTTAGAAGGGACTCCCGATACCGGGGAGCTGTTTTTT.

The V gene is TRBV19, the J gene TRBJ2-2, with D unclear. Trimming pared 5 bases from V and 2 bases from J, leaving 9 bases between. From germline, CDR1 is LNHDA and CDR2 SQIVND (reference sequence). This CDR3 has 14 amino acids. CDR3 DNA sequence: TGTGCCAGTAGTTGGCGAGGCAACACCGGGGAGCTGTTTTTT. As protein: CASSWRGNTGELFF.

CDR3 in DNA: TGTGCCAGCAGTTTTGGGCGGGGACCTAGCACAGATACGCAGTATTTT. As protein: CASSFGRGPSTDTQYF. This chain links TRBV28 with TRBJ2-3; a weak D match, TRBD2 (6 bases). The germline gives CDR1 MDHEN, CDR2 SYDVKM. The CDR3 contains 16 residues. Trimming took off 3 bases at V and 0 bases at J, with 13 bases between the two ends.

The chain is built from TRBV27 and TRBJ2-1; 12 bases map to TRBD2. V gave up 6 bases and J gave up 5 bases; unmatched junction bases: 14. Germline CDR1 and CDR2: MNHEY and SMNVEV (reference sequence). The CDR3 covers 18 residues. The CDR3 DNA sequence: TGTGCCAGCAGGGGAGGGACAGGTAGACTAGCGGGGGACAATGAGCAGTTCTTC. Its protein is CASRGGTGRLAGDNEQFF.